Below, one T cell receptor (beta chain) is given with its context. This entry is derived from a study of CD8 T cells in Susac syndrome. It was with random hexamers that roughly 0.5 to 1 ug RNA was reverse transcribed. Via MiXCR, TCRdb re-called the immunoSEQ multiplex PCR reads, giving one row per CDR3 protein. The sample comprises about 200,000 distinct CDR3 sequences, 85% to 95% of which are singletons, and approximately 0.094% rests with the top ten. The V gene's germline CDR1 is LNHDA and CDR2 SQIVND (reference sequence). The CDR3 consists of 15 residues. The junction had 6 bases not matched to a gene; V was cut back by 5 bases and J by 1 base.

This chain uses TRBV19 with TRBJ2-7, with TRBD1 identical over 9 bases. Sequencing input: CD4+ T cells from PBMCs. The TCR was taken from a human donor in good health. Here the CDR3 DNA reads TGTGCCAGTAGTGAGGTACAGGGGGCATCCTACGAGCAGTACTTC. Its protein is CASSEVQGASYEQYF.